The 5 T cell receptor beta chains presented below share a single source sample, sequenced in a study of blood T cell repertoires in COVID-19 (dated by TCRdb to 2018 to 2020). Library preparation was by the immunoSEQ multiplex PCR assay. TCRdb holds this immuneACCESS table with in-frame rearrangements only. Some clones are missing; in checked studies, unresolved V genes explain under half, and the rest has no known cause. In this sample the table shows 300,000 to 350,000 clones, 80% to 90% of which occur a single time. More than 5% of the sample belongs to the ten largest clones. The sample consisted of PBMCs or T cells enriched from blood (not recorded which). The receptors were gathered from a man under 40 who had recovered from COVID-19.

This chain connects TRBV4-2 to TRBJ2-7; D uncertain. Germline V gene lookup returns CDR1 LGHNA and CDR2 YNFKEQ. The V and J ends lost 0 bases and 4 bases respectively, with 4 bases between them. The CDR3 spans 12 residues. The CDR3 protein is CASSQDQYEQYF. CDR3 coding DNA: TGTGCCAGCAGCCAAGATCAATACGAGCAGTACTTC.

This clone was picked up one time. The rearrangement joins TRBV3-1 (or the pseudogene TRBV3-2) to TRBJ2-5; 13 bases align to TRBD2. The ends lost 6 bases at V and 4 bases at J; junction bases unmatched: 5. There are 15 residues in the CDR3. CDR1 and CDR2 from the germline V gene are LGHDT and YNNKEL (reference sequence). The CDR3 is CASSPRTSGGETQYF. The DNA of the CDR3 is TGTGCCAGCAGTCCTAGGACTAGCGGGGGAGAGACCCAGTACTTC.

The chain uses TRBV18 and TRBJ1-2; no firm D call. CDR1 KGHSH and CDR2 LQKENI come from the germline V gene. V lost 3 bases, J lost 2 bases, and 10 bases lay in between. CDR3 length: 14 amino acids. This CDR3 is CASSPPTENYGYTF. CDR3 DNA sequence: TGTGCCAGCTCACCCCCGACGGAGAACTATGGCTACACCTTC.

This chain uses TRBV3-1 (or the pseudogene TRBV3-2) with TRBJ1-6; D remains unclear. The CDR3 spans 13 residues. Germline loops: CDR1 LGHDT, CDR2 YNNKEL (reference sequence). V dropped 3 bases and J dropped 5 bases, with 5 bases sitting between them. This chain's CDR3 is CASSQQNNSPLHF. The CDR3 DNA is TGTGCCAGCAGCCAGCAGAATAATTCACCCCTCCACTTT.

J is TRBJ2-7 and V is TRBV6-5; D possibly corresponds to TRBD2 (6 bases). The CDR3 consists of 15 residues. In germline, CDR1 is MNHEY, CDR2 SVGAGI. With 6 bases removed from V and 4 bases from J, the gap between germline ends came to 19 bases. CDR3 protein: CASSQLGGFGYEQYF. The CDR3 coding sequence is TGTGCCAGCAGCCAACTCGGGGGATTTGGGTACGAGCAGTACTTC.